This T cell receptor (beta chain) came from a study of regulatory T cells in long-lasting Graves disease. About the study: New Graves' disease cases had less than 3 months of antithyroid drugs.

This CDR3 is 14 amino acids long. The V gene's germline CDR1 is SEHNR and CDR2 FQNEAQ (reference sequence). The V end was cut by 2 bases, the J end by 8 bases, with 13 bases between. Arm-PCR of CDR3 regions and iRepertoire HTBI primers were used to build TCR beta libraries. TCRdb reprocessed the multiplex PCR reads via MiXCR and lists one record per CDR3 protein. The sample records roughly 520,000 distinct CDR3 sequences, 9.5% to 15% being singletons. The sample's time point: newly diagnosed GD, antithyroid drugs for less than 3 months. PBMC RNA was the source of the TCR library. Tubes containing EDTA received roughly 10 milliliters of drawn peripheral blood. These same records also appear under a second study, on T cells in Graves' hyperthyroidism and ophthalmopathy. As that study records: Most clonotypes that expanded in the thyroid above 0.001 also showed up in blood. Ophthalmopathy prediction by the model preceded onset by a median approximately 5.9 months.

Specimen: peripheral blood mononuclear cells (PBMCs), collected at new diagnosis, from a patient treated with antithyroid drugs. The TCR sequence derives from a woman aged 30 to 39 with Graves disease. The chain couples TRBV7-9 to TRBJ2-1; D is unresolved. The CDR3 region is CASSLISWVDEQFF. The CDR3 nucleotides are TGTGCCAGCAGCTTAATTAGTTGGGTCGATGAGCAGTTCTTC.